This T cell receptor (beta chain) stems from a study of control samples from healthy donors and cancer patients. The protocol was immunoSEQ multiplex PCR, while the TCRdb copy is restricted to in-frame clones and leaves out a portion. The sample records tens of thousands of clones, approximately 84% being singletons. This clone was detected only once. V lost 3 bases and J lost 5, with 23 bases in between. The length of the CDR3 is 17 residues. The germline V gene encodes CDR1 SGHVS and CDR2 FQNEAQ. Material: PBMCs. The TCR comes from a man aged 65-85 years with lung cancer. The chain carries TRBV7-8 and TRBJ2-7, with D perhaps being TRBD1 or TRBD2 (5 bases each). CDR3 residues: CASSFAQPGTARHEQYF. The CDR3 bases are TGTGCCAGCAGCTTTGCGCAGCCAGGGACGGCCCGCCACGAGCAGTACTTC.